The 5 T cell receptor delta chains presented below share a single source sample, sequenced in a study of γδ T cells in repeated Plasmodium falciparum infection. TCRdb re-called the multiplex PCR reads through CATT. The data contain roughly 90,000 delta-chain clones, 0.75% to 1% of them singletons. Bulk repertoires came from Vgamma9/Vdelta2+ or Vdelta2-negative gammadelta T cells flow-sorted from PBMC. Sequencing input: gamma-delta T cells from blood. These receptors were obtained from a pool of human donors (malaria-infected and uninfected, not separated).

Regarding this clone: This likely reflects a read error, since a far larger clone is one base away. The identical CDR3 is also encoded by other nucleotide sequences in the sample. V gene TRDV2 combines with J gene TRDJ1; TRDD3 is a possible D gene (7 bases). TCRdb carries no J gene annotation; the J gene was assigned here by matching the DNA with germline. V was trimmed by 0 bases and J by 6 bases, leaving 43 bases between them. Germline V lookup: CDR1 GEAIGNYY, CDR2 EKD. The CDR3 sequence is 24 residues long. The CDR3 region has the DNA TGTGCCTGTGACACCCTGGCCCCCTCTCCTACGGCCGGGGGATCGTACACCGATGGTCATAAACTCATCTTT. Protein product: CACDTLAPSPTAGGSYTDGHKLIF.

This clone has only a few counts. A read error is the likely source, as a far larger clone sits one nucleotide away. The CDR3 reads CACDILGSPTDKLIF. In DNA, the CDR3 is TGCGCCTGTGACATCCTGGGATCCCCCACCGATAAACTCATCTTT. V is TRDV2 and J is TRDJ1; D is possibly TRDD3 (5 bases). TCRdb supplies no J gene; here it was assigned by aligning the nucleotide sequence to germline. Germline CDR1 reads GEAIGNYY; CDR2 reads EKD. The CDR3 totals 15 residues.

This clone was observed a few times. This probably arose from a read error, given a far larger clone one base away. Distinct nucleotide sequences in the sample also encode this CDR3. The chain carries TRDV2 and TRDJ1, with 9 nucleotides matching TRDD3. Here the J gene came from matching the DNA to germline, since TCRdb omits it. The CDR3 extends over 19 amino acids. Germline loops: CDR1 GEAIGNYY, CDR2 EKD. CDR3 amino acids: CACDTVGGYSVGITDKLIF. CDR3 bases: TGCGCCTGTGACACCGTTGGGGGATATAGTGTGGGCATAACCGATAAACTCATCTTT.

This clone was found many times. This sequence joins TRDV1 and TRDJ1, with 8 bases fitting TRDD3. Trimming cost V 3 bases and J 0 bases; bases outside gene matches: 24. CDR1 TSWWSYY and CDR2 QGS come from the germline V gene. The CDR3 has 22 residues. DNA of the CDR3: TGTGCTCTTGGGGACGAATTCTCCTCCCGCACTGGCTGGGGGACGTACACCGATAAACTCATCTTT. This gives the protein CALGDEFSSRTGWGTYTDKLIF.

This clone showed up just a few times. A read error is likely here: a far larger clone is one base away. The same CDR3 can be traced to other DNA sequences in this sample. The rearrangement uses TRDV1 and TRDJ1; 10 bases map to TRDD3. TCRdb leaves out the J gene; it was filled in here by matching the DNA to germline. The germline CDR1 and CDR2 sequences are TSWWSYY and QGS. This CDR3 has 19 amino acids. Trimming removed 3 bases from V and 0 bases from J; junction bases left unmatched: 13. CDR3 protein: CALGDRDWGIPRNTDKLIF. CDR3 DNA sequence: TGTGCTCTTGGGGACCGCGATTGGGGGATACCCAGAAACACCGATAAACTCATCTTT.